Given below is one T cell receptor (beta chain) in context. Its antigen is unidentified. Per the germline V gene, CDR1 is SGHVS and CDR2 is FQNEAQ. The CDR3 is 17 residues long. J gave up 11 bases and V 1 base, and 17 bases lay outside the gene matches. Sample-barcoded 5' priming and a J-beta primer mix drove a second PCR of 7 to 11 cycles. A template-switch adaptor containing 12 random nucleotides labeled each cDNA molecule. TCRdb used MiXCR to reprocess the 5' RACE reads, holding one entry per CDR3 protein. The sample carries under 2,000,000 distinct CDR3 sequences, 49% recorded once. The source of the sample is a study of blood T cells in healthy people across ages. Study in general: Capture by template switching was about one barcoded beta molecule per two T cells.

The study's findings and limits: Investigators viewed diversity estimates from one million T cells as underestimates, the study reported.

This rearrangement joins TRBV7-8 to TRBJ2-5; 9 nucleotides match TRBD2. Sequenced: blood. The sequence derives from a middle-aged woman in good health. CDR3 DNA sequence: TGTGCCAGCAGCTTAGATGGGGTGACTAGCGGCGTTCGTGAGCAGTACTTC. Translated: CASSLDGVTSGVREQYF.